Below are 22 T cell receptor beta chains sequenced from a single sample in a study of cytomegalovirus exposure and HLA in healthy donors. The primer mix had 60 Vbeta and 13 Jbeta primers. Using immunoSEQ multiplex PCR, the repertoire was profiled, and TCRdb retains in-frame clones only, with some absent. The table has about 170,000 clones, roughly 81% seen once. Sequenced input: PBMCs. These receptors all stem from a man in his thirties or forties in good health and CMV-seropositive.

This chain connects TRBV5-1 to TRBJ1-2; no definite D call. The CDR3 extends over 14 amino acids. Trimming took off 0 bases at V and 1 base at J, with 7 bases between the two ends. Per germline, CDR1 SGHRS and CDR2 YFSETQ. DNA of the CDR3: TGCGCCAGCAGCTTGGGAGGGATTAACTATGGCTACACCTTC. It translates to CASSLGGINYGYTF.

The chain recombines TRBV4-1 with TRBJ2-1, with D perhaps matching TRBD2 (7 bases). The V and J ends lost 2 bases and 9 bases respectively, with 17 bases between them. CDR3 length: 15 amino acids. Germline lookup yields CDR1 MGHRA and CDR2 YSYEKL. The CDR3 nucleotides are TGCGCCAGCAGCCAAACAACAGGGAGGGGAGGTGAGCAGTTCTTC. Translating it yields CASSQTTGRGGEQFF.

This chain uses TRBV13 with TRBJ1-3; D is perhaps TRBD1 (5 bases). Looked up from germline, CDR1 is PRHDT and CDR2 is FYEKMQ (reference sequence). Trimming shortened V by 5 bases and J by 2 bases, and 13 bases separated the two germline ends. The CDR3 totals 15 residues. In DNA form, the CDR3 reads TGTGCCAGCAGCGAAGGCCCAGGGCCTGGAAACACCATATATTTT. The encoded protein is CASSEGPGPGNTIYF.

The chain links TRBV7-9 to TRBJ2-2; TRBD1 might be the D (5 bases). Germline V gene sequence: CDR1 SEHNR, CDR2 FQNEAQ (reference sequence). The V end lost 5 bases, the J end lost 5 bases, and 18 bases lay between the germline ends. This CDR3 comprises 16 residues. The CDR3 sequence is CASSPTGQMGTGELFF. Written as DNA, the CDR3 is TGTGCCAGCAGCCCTACTGGACAAATGGGGACCGGGGAGCTGTTTTTT. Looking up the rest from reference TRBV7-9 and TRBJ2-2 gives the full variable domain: DTGVSQNPRHKITKRGQNVTFRCDPISEHNRLYWYRQTLGQGPEFLTYFQNEAQLEKSRLLSDRFSAERPKGSFSTLEIQRTEQGDSAMYLCASSPTGQMGTGELFFGEGSRLTVL.

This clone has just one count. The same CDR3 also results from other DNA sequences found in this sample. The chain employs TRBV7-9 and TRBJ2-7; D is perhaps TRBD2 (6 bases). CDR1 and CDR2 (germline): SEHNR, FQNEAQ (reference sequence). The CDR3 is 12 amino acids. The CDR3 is CSSSLDGGEQYV. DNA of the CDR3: TGTTCCAGCAGCTTAGACGGGGGTGAGCAGTACGTC.

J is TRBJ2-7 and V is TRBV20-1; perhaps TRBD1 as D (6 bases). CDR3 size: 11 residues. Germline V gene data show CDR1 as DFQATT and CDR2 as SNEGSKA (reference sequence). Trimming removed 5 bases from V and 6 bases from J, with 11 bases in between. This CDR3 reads CSAGLTGEQYF. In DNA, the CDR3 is TGCAGTGCTGGCTTGACAGGCGAGCAGTACTTC.

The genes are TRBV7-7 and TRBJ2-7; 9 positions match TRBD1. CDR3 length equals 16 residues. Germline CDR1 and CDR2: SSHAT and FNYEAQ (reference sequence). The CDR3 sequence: CASSPPGDREYHEQYV. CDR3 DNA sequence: TGTGCTAGCAGCCCCCCGGGGGACAGGGAGTACCACGAGCAGTACGTC.

In nucleotides, the CDR3 is TGTGCCAGCAGTTACTCGGGCAGCCGCTACGAGCAGTACTTC. It specifies CASSYSGSRYEQYF. This sequence joins TRBV6-5 and TRBJ2-5; D unresolved. The DNA matches TRBJ2-7 better at its end, which makes the J call doubtful. The CDR3 consists of 14 residues. Germline V gene sequence: CDR1 MNHEY, CDR2 SVGAGI.

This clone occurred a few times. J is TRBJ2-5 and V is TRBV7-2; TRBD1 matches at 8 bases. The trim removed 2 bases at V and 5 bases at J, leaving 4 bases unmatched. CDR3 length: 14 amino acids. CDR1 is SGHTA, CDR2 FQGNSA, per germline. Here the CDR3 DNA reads TGTGCCAGCAGCTTACAGGGGGCTGGGGAGACCCAGTACTTC. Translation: CASSLQGAGETQYF.

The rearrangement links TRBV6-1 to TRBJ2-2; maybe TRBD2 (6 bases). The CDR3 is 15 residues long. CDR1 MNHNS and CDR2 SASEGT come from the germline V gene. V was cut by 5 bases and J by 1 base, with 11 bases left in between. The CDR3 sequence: CASSFTGENTGELFF. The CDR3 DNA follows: TGTGCCAGCAGTTTCACGGGAGAGAACACCGGGGAGCTGTTTTTT.

This CDR3 reads CASSLVLAGYNEQFF. As DNA, the CDR3 is TGCGCCAGCAGCTTGGTACTAGCGGGATACAATGAGCAGTTCTTC. The J gene is TRBJ2-1, the V gene TRBV5-1; 10 positions match TRBD2. This CDR3 has 15 amino acids. The germline V gene encodes CDR1 SGHRS and CDR2 YFSETQ. V shed 0 bases and J 4 bases; nucleotides not matched to a gene: 1.

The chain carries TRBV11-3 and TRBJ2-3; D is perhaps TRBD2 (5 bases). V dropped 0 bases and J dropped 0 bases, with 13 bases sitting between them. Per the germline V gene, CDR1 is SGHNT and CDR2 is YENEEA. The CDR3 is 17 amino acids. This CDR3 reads CASSLEFRRTSTDTQYF. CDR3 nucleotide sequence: TGTGCCAGCAGCTTAGAATTTCGAAGGACTAGCACAGATACGCAGTATTTT.

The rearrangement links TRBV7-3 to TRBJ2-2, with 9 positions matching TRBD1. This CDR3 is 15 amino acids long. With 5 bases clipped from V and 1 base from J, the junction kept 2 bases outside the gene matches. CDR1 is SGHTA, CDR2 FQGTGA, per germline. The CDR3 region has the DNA TGTGCCAGCAGCCGGGGACAGGGGAACACCGGGGAGCTGTTTTTT. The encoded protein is CASSRGQGNTGELFF.

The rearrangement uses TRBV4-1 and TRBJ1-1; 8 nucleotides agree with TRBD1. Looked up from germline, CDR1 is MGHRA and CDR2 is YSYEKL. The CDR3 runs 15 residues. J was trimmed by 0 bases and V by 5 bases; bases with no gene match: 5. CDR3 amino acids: CASSNRQGMNTEAFF. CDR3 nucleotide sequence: TGCGCCAGCAGCAACCGACAGGGGATGAACACTGAAGCTTTCTTT.

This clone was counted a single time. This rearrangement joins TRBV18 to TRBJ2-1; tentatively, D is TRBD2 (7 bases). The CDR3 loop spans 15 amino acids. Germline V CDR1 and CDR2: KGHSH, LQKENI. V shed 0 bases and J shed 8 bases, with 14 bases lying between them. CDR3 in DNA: TGTGCCAGCTCACCACCCGGGACTAACAGGGATGAGCAGTTCTTC. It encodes CASSPPGTNRDEQFF. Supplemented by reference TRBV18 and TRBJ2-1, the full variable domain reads NAGVMQNPRHLVRRRGQEARLRCSPMKGHSHVYWYRQLPEEGLKFMVYLQKENIIDESGMPKERFSAEFPKEGPSILRIQQVVRGDSAAYFCASSPPGTNRDEQFFGPGTRLTVL.

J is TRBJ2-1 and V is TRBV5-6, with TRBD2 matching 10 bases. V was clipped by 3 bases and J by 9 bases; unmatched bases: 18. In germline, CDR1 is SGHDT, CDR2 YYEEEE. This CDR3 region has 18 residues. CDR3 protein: CASSYRDSLTSGWGEQFF. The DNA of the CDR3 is TGTGCCAGCAGCTACCGGGACAGTCTGACTAGCGGGTGGGGTGAGCAGTTCTTC.

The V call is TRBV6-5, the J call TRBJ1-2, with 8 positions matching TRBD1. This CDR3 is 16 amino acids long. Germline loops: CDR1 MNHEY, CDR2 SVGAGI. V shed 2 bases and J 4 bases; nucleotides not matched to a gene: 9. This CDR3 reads CASSYTQTGAIYGYTF. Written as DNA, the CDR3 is TGTGCCAGCAGTTACACCCAGACAGGGGCAATCTATGGCTACACCTTC.

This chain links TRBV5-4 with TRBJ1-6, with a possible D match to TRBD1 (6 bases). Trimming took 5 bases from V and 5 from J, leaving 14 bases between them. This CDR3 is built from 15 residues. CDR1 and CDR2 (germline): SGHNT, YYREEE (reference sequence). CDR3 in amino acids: CASRYGTQNNSPLHF. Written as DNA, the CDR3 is TGTGCCAGCAGGTACGGGACACAGAATAATTCACCCCTCCACTTT.

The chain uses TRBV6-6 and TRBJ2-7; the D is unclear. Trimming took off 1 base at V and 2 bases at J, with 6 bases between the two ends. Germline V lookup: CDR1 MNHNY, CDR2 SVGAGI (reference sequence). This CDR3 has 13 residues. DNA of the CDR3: TGTGCCAGCAGTTACTTCGTTACCTACGAGCAGTACTTC. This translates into CASSYFVTYEQYF.

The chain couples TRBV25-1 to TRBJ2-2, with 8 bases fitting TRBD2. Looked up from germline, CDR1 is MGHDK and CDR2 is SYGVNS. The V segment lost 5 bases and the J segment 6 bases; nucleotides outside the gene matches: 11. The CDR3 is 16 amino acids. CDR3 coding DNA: TGTGCCAGCAGTAATCACCTCAGCGGGAGTCCCGGGGAGCTGTTTTTT. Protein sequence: CASSNHLSGSPGELFF.

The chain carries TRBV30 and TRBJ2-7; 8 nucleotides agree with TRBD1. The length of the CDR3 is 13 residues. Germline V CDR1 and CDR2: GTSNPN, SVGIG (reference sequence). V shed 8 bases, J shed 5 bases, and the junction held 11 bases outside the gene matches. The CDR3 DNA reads TGTGCCGGATTGCGGGACAGGACCGACGAGCAGTACTTC. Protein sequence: CAGLRDRTDEQYF.

The CDR3 spells CASRLTDGTGGSEQYF. CDR3 coding DNA: TGCGCCAGCAGGCTGACAGACGGGACAGGGGGCTCCGAGCAGTACTTC. This rearrangement joins TRBV5-1 to TRBJ2-5, with 12 positions matching TRBD1. The J call may not be correct, given that the DNA end is closer to TRBJ2-7. The CDR3 runs to 16 residues. Germline V gene data show CDR1 as SGHRS and CDR2 as YFSETQ.